These 4 T cell receptor beta chains originate from one sample sequenced in a study of shared clonotypes between healthy human individuals (dated by TCRdb to the early 2020s). Library generation was performed with the immunoSEQ multiplex PCR assay. Entries here come from immuneACCESS through TCRdb and include only in-frame sequences with V and J called. Some clones fail to appear in such tables; in the studies checked, an unresolved V gene covers under half of the shortfall, and the cause of the remainder is unknown. The sample yields hundreds of thousands of clones; approximately 79% were counted once. Roughly 1.7% of the sample comes from the top ten. Sequencing was performed on memory CD4+ T cells sorted from blood. Interpreted using the paper, the cell subset or site label stands for: CD45RA-negative fraction. The receptors here all came from a woman in her twenties or thirties in good health.

V gene TRBV27 combines with J gene TRBJ1-5; no clear D. V was pared by 8 bases and J by 5 bases, with 16 bases between. The CDR3 sequence is 14 residues long. In germline, CDR1 is MNHEY, CDR2 SMNVEV (reference sequence). CDR3 sequence reads: CASRDGRRDQPQHF. DNA of the CDR3: TGTGCCAGCCGTGACGGGAGGCGCGATCAGCCCCAGCATTTT.

The chain has TRBV30 and TRBJ1-2; TRBD1 is a possible D gene (5 bases). Trimming pared 4 bases from V and 5 bases from J, leaving 17 bases between. Germline-derived CDR1 and CDR2 are GTSNPN and SVGIG (reference sequence). This CDR3 spans 14 amino acids. The CDR3 loop reads CAWNTGGAGYGYTF. For the CDR3, the DNA is TGTGCCTGGAATACAGGTGGAGCGGGGTATGGCTACACCTTC.

This clone has just a few counts. Other nucleotide sequences from this sample produce the same CDR3. DNA for the CDR3: TGTGCCAGCAGCCTTTCCGGGAACACTGAAGCTTTCTTT. This encodes CASSLSGNTEAFF. This chain uses TRBV7-3 with TRBJ1-1, with unresolved D. Germline assignment: CDR1 SGHTA and CDR2 FQGTGA. V lost 5 bases, J lost 1 base, and 8 bases lay in between. The CDR3 totals 13 residues.

The chain recombines TRBV19 with TRBJ1-5; TRBD1 is a possible D gene (5 bases). The CDR3 is 13 residues long. CDR1 LNHDA and CDR2 SQIVND come from the germline V gene (reference sequence). The V end was cut by 6 bases, the J end by 5 bases, with 11 bases between. The CDR3 coding sequence is TGTGCCAGTAGACTTCGACAGTATCAGCCCCAGCATTTT. Translation: CASRLRQYQPQHF.